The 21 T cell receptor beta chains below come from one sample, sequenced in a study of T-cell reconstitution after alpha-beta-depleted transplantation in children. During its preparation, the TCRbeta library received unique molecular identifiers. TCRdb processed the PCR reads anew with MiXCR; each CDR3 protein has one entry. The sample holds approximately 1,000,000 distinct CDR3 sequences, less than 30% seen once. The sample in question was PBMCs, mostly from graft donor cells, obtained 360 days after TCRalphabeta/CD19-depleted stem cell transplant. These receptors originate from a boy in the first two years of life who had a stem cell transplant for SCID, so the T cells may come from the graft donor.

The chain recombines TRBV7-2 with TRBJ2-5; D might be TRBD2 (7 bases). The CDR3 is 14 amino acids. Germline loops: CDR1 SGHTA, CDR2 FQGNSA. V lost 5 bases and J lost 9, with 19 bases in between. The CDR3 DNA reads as TGTGCCAGCAGCCTAAGGCGTTGGGGGGGCTCCCAGTACTTC. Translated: CASSLRRWGGSQYF.

This CDR3 reads CASSLRATGALFNSPLHF. CDR3 bases: TGTGCCAGCAGTTTAAGGGCGACAGGGGCTCTTTTTAATTCACCCCTCCACTTT. The V call is TRBV27, the J call TRBJ1-6, with 8 bases lining up with TRBD1. The germline V gene encodes CDR1 MNHEY and CDR2 SMNVEV (reference sequence). Germline trimming cut 2 bases from V and 6 bases from J; bases unmatched to any gene: 12. The CDR3 runs to 18 residues.

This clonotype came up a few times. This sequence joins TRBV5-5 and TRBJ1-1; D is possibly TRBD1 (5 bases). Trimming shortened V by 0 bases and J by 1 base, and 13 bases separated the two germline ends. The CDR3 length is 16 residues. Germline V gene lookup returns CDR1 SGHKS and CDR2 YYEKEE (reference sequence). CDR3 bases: TGTGCCAGCAGCTTGGAAACAGGTTCCCCGAACACTGAAGCTTTCTTT. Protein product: CASSLETGSPNTEAFF.

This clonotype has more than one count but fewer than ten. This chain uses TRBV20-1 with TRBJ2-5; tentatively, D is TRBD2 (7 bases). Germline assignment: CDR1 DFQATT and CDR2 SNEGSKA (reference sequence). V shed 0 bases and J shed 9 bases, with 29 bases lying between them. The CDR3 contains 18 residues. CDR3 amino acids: CSAREYPGRGGRSGAQYF. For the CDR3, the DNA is TGCAGTGCTAGAGAGTACCCAGGGCGCGGGGGAAGATCAGGGGCCCAGTACTTC.

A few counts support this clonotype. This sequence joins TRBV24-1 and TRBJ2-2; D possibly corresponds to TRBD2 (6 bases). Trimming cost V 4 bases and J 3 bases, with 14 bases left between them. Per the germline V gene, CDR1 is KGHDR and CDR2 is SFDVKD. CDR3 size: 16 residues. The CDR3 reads CATSETGTADTGELFF. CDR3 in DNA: TGTGCCACCAGTGAAACCGGGACTGCAGACACCGGGGAGCTGTTTTTT.

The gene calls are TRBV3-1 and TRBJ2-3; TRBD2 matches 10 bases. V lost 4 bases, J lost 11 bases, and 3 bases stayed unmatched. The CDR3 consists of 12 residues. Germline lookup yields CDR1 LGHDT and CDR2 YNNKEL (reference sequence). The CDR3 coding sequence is TGTGCCAGCAGCCGCACTAGCGGGGAGCAGTATTTT. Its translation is CASSRTSGEQYF.

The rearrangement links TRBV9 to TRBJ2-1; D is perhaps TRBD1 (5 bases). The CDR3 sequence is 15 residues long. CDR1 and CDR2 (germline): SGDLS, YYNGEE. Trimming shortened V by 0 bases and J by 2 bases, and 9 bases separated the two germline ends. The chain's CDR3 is CASSVVGEPYNEQFF. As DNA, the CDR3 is TGTGCCAGCAGCGTAGTAGGGGAACCCTACAATGAGCAGTTCTTC. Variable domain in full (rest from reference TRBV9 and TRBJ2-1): DSGVTQTPKHLITATGQRVTLRCSPRSGDLSVYWYQQSLDQGLQFLIQYYNGEERAKGNILERFSAQQFPDLHSELNLSSLELGDSALYFCASSVVGEPYNEQFFGPGTRLTVL.

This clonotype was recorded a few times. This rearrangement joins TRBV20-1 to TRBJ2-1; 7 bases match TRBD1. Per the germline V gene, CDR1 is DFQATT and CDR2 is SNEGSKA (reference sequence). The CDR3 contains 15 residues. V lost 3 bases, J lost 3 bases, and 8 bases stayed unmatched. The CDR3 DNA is TGCAGTGCTAGCTACACAGGGGCCCTCTACAATGAGCAGTTCTTC. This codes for CSASYTGALYNEQFF.

CDR3 in amino acids: CASSFASLGSTVRGIRADTQYF. The CDR3 region has the DNA TGTGCCAGCAGTTTCGCCTCCCTGGGTAGCACAGTCAGGGGAATCCGGGCAGATACGCAGTATTTT. V and J are TRBV28 and TRBJ2-3; D might be TRBD1 (6 bases). Germline V gives CDR1 MDHEN, CDR2 SYDVKM. The CDR3 contains 22 residues. V lost 3 bases to trimming and J lost 4 bases, with 35 bases between them. The full variable domain, its missing parts supplied by reference TRBV28 and TRBJ2-3, is DVKVTQSSRYLVKRTGEKVFLECVQDMDHENMFWYRQDPGLGLRLIYFSYDVKMKEKGDIPEGYSVSREKKERFSLILESASTNQTSMYLCASSFASLGSTVRGIRADTQYFGPGTRLTVL.

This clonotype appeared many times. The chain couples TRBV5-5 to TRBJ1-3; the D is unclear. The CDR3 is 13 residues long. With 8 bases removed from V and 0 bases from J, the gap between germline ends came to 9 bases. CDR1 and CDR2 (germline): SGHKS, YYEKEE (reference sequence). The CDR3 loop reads CASGMSSGNTIYF. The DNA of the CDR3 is TGTGCCAGTGGAATGAGCTCTGGAAACACCATATATTTT.

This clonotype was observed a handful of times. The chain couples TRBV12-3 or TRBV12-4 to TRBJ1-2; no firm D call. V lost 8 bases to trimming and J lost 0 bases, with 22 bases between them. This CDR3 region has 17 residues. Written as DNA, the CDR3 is TGTGCCAGCGGCCGATCGGACCGAGGGTTAGCTAACTATGGCTACACCTTC. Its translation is CASGRSDRGLANYGYTF.

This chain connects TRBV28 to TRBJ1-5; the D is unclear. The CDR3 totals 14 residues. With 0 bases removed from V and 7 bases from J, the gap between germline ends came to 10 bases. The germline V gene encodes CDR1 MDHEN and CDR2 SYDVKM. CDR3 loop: CASSLWAGGQPQHF. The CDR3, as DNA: TGTGCCAGCAGTTTATGGGCAGGCGGCCAGCCCCAGCATTTT.

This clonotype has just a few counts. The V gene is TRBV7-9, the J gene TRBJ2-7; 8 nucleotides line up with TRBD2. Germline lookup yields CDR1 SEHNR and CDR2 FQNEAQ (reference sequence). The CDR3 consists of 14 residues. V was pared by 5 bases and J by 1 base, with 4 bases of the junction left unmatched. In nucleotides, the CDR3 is TGTGCCAGCAGCCCACTAGCGGTATCCTACGAGCAGTACTTC. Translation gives CASSPLAVSYEQYF. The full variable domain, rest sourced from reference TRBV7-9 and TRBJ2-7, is DTGVSQNPRHKITKRGQNVTFRCDPISEHNRLYWYRQTLGQGPEFLTYFQNEAQLEKSRLLSDRFSAERPKGSFSTLEIQRTEQGDSAMYLCASSPLAVSYEQYFGPGTRLTVT.

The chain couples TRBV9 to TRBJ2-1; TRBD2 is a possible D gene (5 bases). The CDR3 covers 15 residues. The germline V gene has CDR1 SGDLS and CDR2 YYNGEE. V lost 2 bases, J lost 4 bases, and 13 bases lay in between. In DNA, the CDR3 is TGTGCCAGCAGCGTCGTCTCCGGGAAATACAATGAGCAGTTCTTC. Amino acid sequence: CASSVVSGKYNEQFF.

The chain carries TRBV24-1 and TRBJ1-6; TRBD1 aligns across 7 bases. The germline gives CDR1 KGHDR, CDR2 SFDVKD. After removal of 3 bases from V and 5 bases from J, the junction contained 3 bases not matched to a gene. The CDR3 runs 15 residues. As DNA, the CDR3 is TGTGCCACCAGTGATGCCGGGACAGATAATTCACCCCTCCACTTT. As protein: CATSDAGTDNSPLHF.

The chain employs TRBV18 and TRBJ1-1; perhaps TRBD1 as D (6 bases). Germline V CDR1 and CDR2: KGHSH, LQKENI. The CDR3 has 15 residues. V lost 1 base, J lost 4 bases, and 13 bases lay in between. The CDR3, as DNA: TGTGCCAGCTCACCACTGACAGGCCCGAGCACTGAAGCTTTCTTT. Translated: CASSPLTGPSTEAFF.

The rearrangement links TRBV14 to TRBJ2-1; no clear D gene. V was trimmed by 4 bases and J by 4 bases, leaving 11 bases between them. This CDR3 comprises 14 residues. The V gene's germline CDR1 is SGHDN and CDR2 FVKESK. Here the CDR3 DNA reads TGTGCCAGCAGCCCAATTACGTTTTACAATGAGCAGTTCTTC. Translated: CASSPITFYNEQFF.

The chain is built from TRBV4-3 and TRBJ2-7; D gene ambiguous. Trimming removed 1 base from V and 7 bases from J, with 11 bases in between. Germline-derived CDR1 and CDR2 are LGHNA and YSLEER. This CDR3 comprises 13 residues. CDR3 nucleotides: TGCGCCAGCAGCCAAGTAACATTCGGGGAGCAGTACTTC. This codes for CASSQVTFGEQYF.

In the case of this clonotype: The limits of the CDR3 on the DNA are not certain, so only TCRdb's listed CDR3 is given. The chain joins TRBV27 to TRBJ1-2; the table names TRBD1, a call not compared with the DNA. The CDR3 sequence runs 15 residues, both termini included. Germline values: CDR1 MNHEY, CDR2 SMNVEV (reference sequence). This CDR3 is CASSSSTGVIHGYTF.

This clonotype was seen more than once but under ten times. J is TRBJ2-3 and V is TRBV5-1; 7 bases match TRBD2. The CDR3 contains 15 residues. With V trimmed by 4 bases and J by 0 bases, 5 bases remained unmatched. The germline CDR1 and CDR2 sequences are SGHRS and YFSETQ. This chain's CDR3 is CASSLSGPSTDTQYF. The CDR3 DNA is TGCGCCAGCAGCCTTAGCGGGCCTAGCACAGATACGCAGTATTTT.

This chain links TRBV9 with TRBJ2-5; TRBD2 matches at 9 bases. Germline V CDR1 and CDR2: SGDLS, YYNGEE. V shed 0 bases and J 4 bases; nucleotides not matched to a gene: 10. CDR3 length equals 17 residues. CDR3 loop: CASSVGSSGVLGETQYF. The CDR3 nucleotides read TGTGCCAGCAGCGTAGGATCTAGCGGGGTCCTCGGAGAGACCCAGTACTTC.